This TCR beta chain is drawn from a study of radiotherapy plus CTLA-4 blockade in lung cancer. Study-wide context: Objective responses emerged in around 19% of patients, and about 30% attained disease control.

General study findings and limits: Best predicting response, reportedly, were early blood T cell clone dynamics, with interferon-beta. Some TCR clones had been derived from tumors. These clones expanded in peripheral blood after radiotherapy plus ipilimumab.

This CDR3 region has 15 residues. V lost 1 base and J lost 7, with 13 bases in between. Germline assignment: CDR1 MDHEN and CDR2 SYDVKM. TCRdb keeps only in-frame clones here, not all; method: immunoSEQ multiplex PCR. The repertoire holds 81,000 or so clones, with approximately 82% as singletons. CTLA-4 blockade using ipilimumab, together with focal radiation, was received by patients with chemo-refractory metastatic non-small-cell lung cancer. Concerning this clone: Its specificity is unknown.

This TCR was recovered from a human donor with non-small cell lung cancer that progressed on radiotherapy plus ipilimumab. The input for sequencing was peripheral blood, taken from a patient treated with radiotherapy plus ipilimumab. This chain uses TRBV28 with TRBJ1-4, with no clear D. The CDR3 DNA reads as TGTGCCAGCAGTTTATCTTCGGGCCTCTCTGAAAAACTGTTTTTT. Its translation is CASSLSSGLSEKLFF.